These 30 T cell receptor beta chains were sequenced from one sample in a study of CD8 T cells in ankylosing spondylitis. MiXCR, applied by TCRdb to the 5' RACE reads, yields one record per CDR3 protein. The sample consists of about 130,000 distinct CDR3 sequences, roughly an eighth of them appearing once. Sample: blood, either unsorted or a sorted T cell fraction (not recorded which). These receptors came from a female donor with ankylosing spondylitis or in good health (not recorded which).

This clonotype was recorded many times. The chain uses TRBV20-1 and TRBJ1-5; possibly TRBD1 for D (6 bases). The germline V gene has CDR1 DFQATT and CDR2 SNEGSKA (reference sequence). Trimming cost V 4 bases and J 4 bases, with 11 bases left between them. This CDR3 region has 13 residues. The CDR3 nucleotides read TGCAGTGCTATGGAGGGGGGGAATCAGCCCCAGCATTTT. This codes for CSAMEGGNQPQHF.

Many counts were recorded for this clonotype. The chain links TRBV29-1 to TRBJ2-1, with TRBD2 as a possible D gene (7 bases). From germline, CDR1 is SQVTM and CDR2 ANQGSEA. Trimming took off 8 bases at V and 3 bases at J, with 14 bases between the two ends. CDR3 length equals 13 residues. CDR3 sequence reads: CSTGGPLYNEQFF. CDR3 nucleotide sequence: TGCAGCACCGGGGGGCCACTCTACAATGAGCAGTTCTTC.

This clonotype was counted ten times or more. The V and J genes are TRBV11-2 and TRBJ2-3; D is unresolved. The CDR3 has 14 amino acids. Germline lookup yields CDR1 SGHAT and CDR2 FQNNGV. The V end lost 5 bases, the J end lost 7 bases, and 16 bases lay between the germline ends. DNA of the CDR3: TGTGCCAGCAGCGCTCTACGAGAACCATATACGCAGTATTTT. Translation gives CASSALREPYTQYF.

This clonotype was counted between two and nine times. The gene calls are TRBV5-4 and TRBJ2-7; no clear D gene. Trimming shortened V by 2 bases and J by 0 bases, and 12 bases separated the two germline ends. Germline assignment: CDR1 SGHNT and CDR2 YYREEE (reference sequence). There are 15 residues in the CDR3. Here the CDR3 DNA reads TGTGCCAGCAGCTTTATGGGCCGTGCCTCCTACGAGCAGTACTTC. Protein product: CASSFMGRASYEQYF.

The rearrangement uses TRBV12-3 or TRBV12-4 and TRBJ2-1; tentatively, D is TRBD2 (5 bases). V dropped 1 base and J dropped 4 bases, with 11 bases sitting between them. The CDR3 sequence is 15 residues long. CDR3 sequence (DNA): TGTGCCAGCAGTTTAGATAGCGACCCTTACAATGAGCAGTTCTTC. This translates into CASSLDSDPYNEQFF.

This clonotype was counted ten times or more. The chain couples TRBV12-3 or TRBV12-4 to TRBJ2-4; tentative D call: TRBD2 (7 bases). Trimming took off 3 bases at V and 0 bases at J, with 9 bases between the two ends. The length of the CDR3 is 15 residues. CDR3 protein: CASSFGGRAKNIQYF. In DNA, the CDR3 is TGTGCCAGCAGTTTCGGGGGGCGAGCCAAAAACATTCAGTACTTC.

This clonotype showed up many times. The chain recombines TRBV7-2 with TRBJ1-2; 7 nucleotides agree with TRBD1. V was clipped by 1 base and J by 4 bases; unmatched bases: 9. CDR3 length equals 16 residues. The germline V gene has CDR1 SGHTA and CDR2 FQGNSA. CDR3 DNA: TGTGCCAGCAGCTTAGGGGACAGCCTCCGTTCCTATGGCTACACCTTC. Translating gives CASSLGDSLRSYGYTF.

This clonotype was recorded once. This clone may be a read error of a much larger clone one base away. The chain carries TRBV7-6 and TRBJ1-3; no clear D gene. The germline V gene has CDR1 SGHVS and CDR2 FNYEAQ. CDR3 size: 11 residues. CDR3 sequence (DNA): TGTGCCATATACTCTAGAAACACCATATATTTT. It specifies CAIYSRNTIYF.

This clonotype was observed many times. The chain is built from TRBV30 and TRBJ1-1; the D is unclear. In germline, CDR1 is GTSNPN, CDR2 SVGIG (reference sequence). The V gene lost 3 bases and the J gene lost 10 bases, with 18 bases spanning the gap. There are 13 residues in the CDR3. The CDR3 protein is CAWRGLVNSGAFF. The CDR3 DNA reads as TGTGCCTGGAGGGGCCTGGTGAATTCGGGAGCTTTCTTT.

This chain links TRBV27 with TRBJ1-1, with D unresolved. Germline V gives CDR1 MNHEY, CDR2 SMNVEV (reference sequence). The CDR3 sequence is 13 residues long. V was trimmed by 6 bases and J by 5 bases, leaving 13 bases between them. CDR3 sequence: CASRDGLRTEAFF. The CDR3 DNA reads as TGTGCCAGCAGGGACGGGTTAAGGACTGAAGCTTTCTTT.

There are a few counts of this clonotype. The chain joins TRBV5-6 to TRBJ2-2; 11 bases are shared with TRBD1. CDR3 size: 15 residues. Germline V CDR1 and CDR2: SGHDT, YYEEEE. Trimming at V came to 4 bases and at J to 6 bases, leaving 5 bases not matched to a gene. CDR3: CASSPGTGGSGELFF. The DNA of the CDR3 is TGTGCCAGCAGCCCCGGGACAGGGGGTTCCGGGGAGCTGTTTTTT.

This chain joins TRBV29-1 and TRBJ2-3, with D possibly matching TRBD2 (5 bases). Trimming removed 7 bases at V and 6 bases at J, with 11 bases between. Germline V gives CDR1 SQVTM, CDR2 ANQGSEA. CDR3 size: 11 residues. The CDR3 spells CSALASDTQYF. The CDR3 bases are TGCAGCGCCCTAGCATCGGATACGCAGTATTTT.

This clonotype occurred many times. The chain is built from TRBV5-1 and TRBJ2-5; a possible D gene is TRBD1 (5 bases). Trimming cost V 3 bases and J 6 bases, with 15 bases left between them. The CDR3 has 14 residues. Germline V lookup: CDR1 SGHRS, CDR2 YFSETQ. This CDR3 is CASSSDSAGQTQYF. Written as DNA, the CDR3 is TGCGCCAGCAGCTCAGACAGCGCCGGGCAGACCCAGTACTTC. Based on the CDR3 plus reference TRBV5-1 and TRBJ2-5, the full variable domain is KAGVTQTPRYLIKTRGQQVTLSCSPISGHRSVSWYQQTPGQGLQFLFEYFSETQRNKGNFPGRFSGRQFSNSRSEMNVSTLELGDSALYLCASSSDSAGQTQYFGPGTRLLVL.

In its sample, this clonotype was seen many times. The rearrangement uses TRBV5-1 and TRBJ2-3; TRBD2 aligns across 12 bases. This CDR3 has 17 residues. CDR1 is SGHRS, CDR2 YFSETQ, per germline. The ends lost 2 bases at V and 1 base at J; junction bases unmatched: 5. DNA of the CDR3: TGCGCCAGCAGCTTCGGACTAGCGGGGTTTCGCACAGATACGCAGTATTTT. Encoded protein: CASSFGLAGFRTDTQYF.

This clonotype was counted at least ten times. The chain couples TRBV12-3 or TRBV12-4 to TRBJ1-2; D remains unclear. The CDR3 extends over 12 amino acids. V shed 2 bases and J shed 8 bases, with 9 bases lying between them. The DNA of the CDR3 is TGTGCCAGCAGTTTACTCGCTAGGGGCTACACCTTC. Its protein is CASSLLARGYTF.

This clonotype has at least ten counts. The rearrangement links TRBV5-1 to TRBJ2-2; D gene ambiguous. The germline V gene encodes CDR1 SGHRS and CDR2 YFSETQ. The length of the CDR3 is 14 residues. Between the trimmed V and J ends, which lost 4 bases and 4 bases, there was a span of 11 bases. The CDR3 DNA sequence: TGCGCCAGCAGCCCCTTGCCTTCCACCGGGGAGCTGTTTTTT. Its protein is CASSPLPSTGELFF.

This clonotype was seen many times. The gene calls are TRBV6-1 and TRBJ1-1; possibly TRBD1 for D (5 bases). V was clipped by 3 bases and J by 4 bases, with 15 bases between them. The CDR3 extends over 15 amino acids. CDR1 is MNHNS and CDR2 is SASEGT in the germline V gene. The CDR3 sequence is CASSDGRARRTEAFF. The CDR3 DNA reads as TGTGCCAGCAGTGACGGCAGGGCGCGCCGCACTGAAGCTTTCTTT.

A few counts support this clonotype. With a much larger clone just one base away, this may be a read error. CDR3 region: CAGSLRTGADTQYF. CDR3 bases: TGTGCCGGCAGTTTGCGTACTGGGGCAGATACGCAGTATTTT. The chain combines TRBV12-3 or TRBV12-4 with TRBJ2-3, with D unresolved. The CDR3 extends over 14 amino acids.

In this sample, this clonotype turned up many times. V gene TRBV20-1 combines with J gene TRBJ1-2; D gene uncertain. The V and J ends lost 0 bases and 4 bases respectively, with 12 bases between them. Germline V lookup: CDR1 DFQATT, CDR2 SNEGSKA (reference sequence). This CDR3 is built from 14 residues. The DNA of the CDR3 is TGCAGTGCTAGAGATGGTAGAGATATCTATGGCTACACCTTC. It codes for CSARDGRDIYGYTF.

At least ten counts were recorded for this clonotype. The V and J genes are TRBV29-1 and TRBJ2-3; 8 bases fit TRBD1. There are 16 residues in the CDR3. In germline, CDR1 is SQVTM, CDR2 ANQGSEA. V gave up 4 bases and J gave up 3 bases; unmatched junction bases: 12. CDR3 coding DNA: TGCAGCGTTGTTGGGGGCAGGGGGCTGAGTACAGATACGCAGTATTTT. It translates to CSVVGGRGLSTDTQYF.

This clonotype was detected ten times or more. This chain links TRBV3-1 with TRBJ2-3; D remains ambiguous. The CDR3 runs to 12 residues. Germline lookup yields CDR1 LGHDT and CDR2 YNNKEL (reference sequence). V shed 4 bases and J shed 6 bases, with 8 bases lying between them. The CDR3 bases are TGTGCCAGCAGCCTTTCGGTGGATACGCAGTATTTT. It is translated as CASSLSVDTQYF.

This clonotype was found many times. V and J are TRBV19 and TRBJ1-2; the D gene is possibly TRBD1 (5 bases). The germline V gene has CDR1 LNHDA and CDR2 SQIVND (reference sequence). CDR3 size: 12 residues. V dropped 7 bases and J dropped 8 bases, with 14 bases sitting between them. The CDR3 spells CASKRDPGGYTF. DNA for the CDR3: TGTGCCAGTAAAAGGGACCCGGGAGGCTACACCTTC.

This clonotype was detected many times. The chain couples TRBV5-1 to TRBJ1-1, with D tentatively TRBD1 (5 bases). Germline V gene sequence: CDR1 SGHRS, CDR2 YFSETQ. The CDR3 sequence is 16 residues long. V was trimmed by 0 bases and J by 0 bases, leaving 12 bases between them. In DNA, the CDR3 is TGCGCCAGCAGCTTGGAAACAGGATCGATGAACACTGAAGCTTTCTTT. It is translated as CASSLETGSMNTEAFF.

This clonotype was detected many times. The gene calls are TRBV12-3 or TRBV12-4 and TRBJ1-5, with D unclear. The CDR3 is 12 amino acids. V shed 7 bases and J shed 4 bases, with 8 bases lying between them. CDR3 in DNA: TGTGCCAGCAAGGGCAGGAATCAGCCCCAGCATTTT. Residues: CASKGRNQPQHF.

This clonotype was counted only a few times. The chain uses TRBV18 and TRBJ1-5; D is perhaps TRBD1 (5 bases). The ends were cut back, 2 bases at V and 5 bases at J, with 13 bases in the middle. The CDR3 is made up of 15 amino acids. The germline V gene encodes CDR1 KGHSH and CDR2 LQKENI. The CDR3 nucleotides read TGTGCCAGCTCACCATTTCGGGGGGAGTATCAGCCCCAGCATTTT. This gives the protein CASSPFRGEYQPQHF.

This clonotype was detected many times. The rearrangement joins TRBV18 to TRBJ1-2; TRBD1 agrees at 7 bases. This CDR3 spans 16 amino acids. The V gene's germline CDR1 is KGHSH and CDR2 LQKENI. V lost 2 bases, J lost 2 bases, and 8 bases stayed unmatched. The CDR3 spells CASSPTQGTDNYGYTF. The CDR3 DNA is TGTGCCAGCTCACCAACCCAAGGGACAGACAACTATGGCTACACCTTC.

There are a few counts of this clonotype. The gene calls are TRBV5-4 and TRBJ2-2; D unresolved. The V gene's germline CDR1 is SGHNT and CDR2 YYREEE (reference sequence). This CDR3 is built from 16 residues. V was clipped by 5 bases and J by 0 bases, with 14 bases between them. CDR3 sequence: CASSPPPKSNTGELFF. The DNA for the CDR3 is TGTGCCAGCAGTCCGCCCCCCAAGTCGAACACCGGGGAGCTGTTTTTT.

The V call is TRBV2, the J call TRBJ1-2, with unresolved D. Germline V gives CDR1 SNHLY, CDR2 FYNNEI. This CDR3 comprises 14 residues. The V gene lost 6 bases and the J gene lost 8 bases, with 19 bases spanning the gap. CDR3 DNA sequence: TGTGCCAGCAGGAAAATTGGCCCGTTGGAGGGCTACACCTTC. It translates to CASRKIGPLEGYTF.

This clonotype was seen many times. The CDR3 spells CATSSGREYNEQFF. The CDR3, as DNA: TGTGCCACCTCTAGCGGGAGGGAATACAATGAGCAGTTCTTC. This chain joins TRBV10-3 and TRBJ2-1; 12 bases agree with TRBD2. The CDR3 covers 14 residues. The germline gives CDR1 ENHRY, CDR2 SYGVKD. Germline trimming cut 10 bases from V and 4 bases from J; bases unmatched to any gene: 5.

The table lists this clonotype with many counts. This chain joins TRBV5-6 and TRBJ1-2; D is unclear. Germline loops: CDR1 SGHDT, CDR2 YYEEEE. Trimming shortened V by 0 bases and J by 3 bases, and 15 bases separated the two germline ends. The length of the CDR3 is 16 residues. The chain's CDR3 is CASSLVASGRDYGYTF. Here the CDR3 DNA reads TGTGCCAGCAGCTTGGTGGCCTCCGGGCGCGACTATGGCTACACCTTC.